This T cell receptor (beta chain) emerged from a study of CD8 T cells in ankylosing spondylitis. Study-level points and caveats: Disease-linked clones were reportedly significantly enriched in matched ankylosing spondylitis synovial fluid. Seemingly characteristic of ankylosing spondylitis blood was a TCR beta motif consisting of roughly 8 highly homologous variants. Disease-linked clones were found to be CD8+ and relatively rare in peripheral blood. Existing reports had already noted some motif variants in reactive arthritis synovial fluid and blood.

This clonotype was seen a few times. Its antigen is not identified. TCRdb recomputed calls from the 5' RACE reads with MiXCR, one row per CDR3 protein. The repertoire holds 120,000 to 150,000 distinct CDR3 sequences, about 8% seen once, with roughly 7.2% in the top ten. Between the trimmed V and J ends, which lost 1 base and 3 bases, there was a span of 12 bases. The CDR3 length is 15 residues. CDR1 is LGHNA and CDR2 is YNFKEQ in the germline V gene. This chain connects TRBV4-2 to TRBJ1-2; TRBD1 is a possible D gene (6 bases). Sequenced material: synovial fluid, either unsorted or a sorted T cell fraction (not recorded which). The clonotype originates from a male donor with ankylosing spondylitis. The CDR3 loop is CASSQGGNRDYGYTF. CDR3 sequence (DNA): TGTGCCAGCAGCCAAGGTGGCAACAGGGACTATGGCTACACCTTC.